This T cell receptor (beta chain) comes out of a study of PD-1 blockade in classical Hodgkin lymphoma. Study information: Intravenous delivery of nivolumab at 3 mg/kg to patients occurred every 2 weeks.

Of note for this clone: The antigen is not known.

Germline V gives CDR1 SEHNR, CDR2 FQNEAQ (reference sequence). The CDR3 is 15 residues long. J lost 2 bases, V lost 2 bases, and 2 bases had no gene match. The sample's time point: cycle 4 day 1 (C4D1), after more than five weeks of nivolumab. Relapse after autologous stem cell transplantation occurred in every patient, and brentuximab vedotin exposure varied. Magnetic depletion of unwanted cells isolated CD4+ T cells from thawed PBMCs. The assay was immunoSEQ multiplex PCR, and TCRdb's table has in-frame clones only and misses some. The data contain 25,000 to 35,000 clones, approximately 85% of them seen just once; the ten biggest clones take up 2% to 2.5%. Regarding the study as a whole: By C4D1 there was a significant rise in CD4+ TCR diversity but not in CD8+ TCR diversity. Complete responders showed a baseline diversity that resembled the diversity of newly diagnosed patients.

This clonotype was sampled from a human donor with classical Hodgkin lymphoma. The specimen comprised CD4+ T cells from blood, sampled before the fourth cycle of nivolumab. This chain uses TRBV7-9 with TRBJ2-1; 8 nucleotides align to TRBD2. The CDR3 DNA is TGTGCCAGCAGCTTAAGGGGACTAGCCTACAATGAGCAGTTCTTC. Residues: CASSLRGLAYNEQFF. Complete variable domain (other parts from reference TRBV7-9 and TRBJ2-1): DTGVSQNPRHKITKRGQNVTFRCDPISEHNRLYWYRQTLGQGPEFLTYFQNEAQLEKSRLLSDRFSAERPKGSFSTLEIQRTEQGDSAMYLCASSLRGLAYNEQFFGPGTRLTVL.